This is a list of T cell receptor beta chains from one sample in a study of type 1 and type 2 diabetes patients. TCRdb re-derived calls from the multiplex PCR reads in MiXCR, one entry per CDR3 protein. The table shows fewer than 350,000 distinct CDR3 sequences, with roughly 50% occurring only once. Material for sequencing was peripheral blood mononuclear cells (PBMCs). These receptors were obtained from a man in his late teens or twenties with type 2 diabetes. Each CDR3 is given with its conserved first and last residue. A D gene is named only where the DNA matches it firmly. Some rows mark clone size as missing; the rest say once, few, many or name a class of expanded clone.

d_call: NA; clone_size: NA; v_call: TRBV20-1; j_call: TRBJ1-1; cdr3_nt: TGCAGTGCTAGAGATGGGAGGTACACTGAAGCTTTCTTT; cdr3_aa: CSARDGRYTEAFF
d_call: NA; clone_size: NA; v_call: TRBV7-2; j_call: TRBJ2-6; cdr3_nt: TGTGCCAGCAGCTTTAACACCCAGCTCCCCTCCTCTGGGGCCAACGTCCTGACTTTC; cdr3_aa: CASSFNTQLPSSGANVLTF
d_call: NA; clone_size: NA; v_call: TRBV2; j_call: TRBJ2-2; cdr3_nt: TGTGCCAGGACTTTAGGGTCGAACACCGGGGAGCTGTTTTTT; cdr3_aa: CARTLGSNTGELFF
d_call: NA; clone_size: NA; v_call: TRBV14; j_call: TRBJ2-5; cdr3_nt: TGTGCCAGCAGCCAAGATCTGTCTTCTGGAGGGGCCCAAGAGACCCAGTACTTC; cdr3_aa: CASSQDLSSGGAQETQYF
d_call: NA; clone_size: NA; v_call: TRBV30; j_call: TRBJ1-2; cdr3_nt: TGTGCCTGGAGTGTACAGGTGATGTATGGCTACACCTTC; cdr3_aa: CAWSVQVMYGYTF
d_call: NA; clone_size: few; v_call: TRBV29-1; j_call: TRBJ1-1; cdr3_nt: TGCAGCGTCGACGGACTTGACTCCGAAGCTTTCTTT; cdr3_aa: CSVDGLDSEAFF
d_call: TRBD1; clone_size: few; v_call: TRBV30; j_call: TRBJ2-5; cdr3_nt: TGTGCCTGGATCGCACCCGGGACAGGACAAGAGACCCAGTACTTC; cdr3_aa: CAWIAPGTGQETQYF
d_call: NA; clone_size: few; v_call: TRBV9; j_call: TRBJ2-5; cdr3_nt: TGTGCCAGCAGCGTAGATAGGGGGGGAGAGACCCAGTACTTC; cdr3_aa: CASSVDRGGETQYF
d_call: TRBD2; clone_size: NA; v_call: TRBV27; j_call: TRBJ2-1; cdr3_nt: TGTGCCAGCAGTTCCGGGACTAGCGGGAGGGATTACAATGAGCAGTTCTTC; cdr3_aa: CASSSGTSGRDYNEQFF
d_call: NA; clone_size: NA; v_call: TRBV13; j_call: TRBJ2-7; cdr3_nt: TGTGCCAGCGGGGATTCCCACGAGCAGTACTTC; cdr3_aa: CASGDSHEQYF
d_call: NA; clone_size: NA; v_call: TRBV6-5; j_call: TRBJ2-5; cdr3_nt: TGTGCCAGCAGTTACTCGTTTCCGGCAGAGACCCAGTACTTC; cdr3_aa: CASSYSFPAETQYF
d_call: NA; clone_size: NA; v_call: TRBV20-1; j_call: TRBJ2-5; cdr3_nt: TGCAGTGCTAGTAAAGTCCAAGAGACCCAGTACTTC; cdr3_aa: CSASKVQETQYF